This TCR beta chain was sequenced for a study of CDR3 diversity in severe acne. MiXCR, run by TCRdb on the PCR reads, gives a single entry per CDR3 protein. In the table there are tens of thousands of distinct CDR3 sequences, around 50% of which are singletons. The sample comprised blood. The receptor was derived from a male donor in good health, without acne.

CDR3 sequence reads: CASSGHGSGAGELFF. Here the CDR3 DNA reads TGTGCCAGCAGTGGACATGGTTCGGGGGCCGGGGAGCTGTTTTTT. The chain joins TRBV25-1 to TRBJ2-2; D might be TRBD2 (6 bases). V was cut by 4 bases and J by 6 bases, with 15 bases left in between. Looked up from germline, CDR1 is MGHDK and CDR2 is SYGVNS. This CDR3 is built from 15 residues.